The 15 T cell receptor beta chains listed next were all sequenced from one sample in a study of blood T cell repertoires in COVID-19. Clones were read by immunoSEQ multiplex PCR, and TCRdb kept only the in-frame ones, dropping some. Of around 200,000 clones in the sample, roughly four fifths are singletons; the top ten hold around 6.1%. The sample taken for sequencing was peripheral blood. The receptors here all came from a woman in her thirties or forties with acute or convalescent COVID-19.

The chain joins TRBV27 to TRBJ2-7; TRBD2 agrees at 7 bases. The trim removed 8 bases at V and 2 bases at J, leaving 9 bases unmatched. CDR1 MNHEY and CDR2 SMNVEV come from the germline V gene (reference sequence). This CDR3 is 14 amino acids long. CDR3 protein: CASGTGGGAYEQYF. DNA of the CDR3: TGTGCCAGCGGCACTGGGGGGGGAGCCTACGAGCAGTACTTC.

The V call is TRBV28, the J call TRBJ2-1; tentative D call: TRBD1 (6 bases). The CDR3 runs 16 residues. V lost 4 bases and J lost 3, with 16 bases in between. Germline-derived CDR1 and CDR2 are MDHEN and SYDVKM. Written as DNA, the CDR3 is TGTGCCAGCAGTTCCGGGACAAGAATTCTCTACAATGAGCAGTTCTTC. Amino acid sequence: CASSSGTRILYNEQFF.

The chain joins TRBV29-1 to TRBJ1-2; 10 nucleotides line up with TRBD1. The V segment lost 4 bases and the J segment 2 bases; nucleotides outside the gene matches: 1. This CDR3 is 13 amino acids long. CDR1 and CDR2 (germline): SQVTM, ANQGSEA. In DNA, the CDR3 is TGCAGCGTTGTGGGACAGGGGAACTATGGCTACACCTTC. Its protein is CSVVGQGNYGYTF.

This chain uses TRBV19 with TRBJ2-1; 9 bases are shared with TRBD2. Germline trimming cut 3 bases from V and 14 bases from J; bases unmatched to any gene: 8. CDR1 and CDR2 (germline): LNHDA, SQIVND (reference sequence). There are 13 residues in the CDR3. This CDR3 reads CASSMVAGAGEFF. The CDR3 region has the DNA TGTGCCAGTAGTATGGTAGCGGGGGCTGGTGAGTTCTTC.

The V and J genes are TRBV28 and TRBJ1-5, with D perhaps matching TRBD1 (5 bases). CDR3 length: 16 residues. Germline V gives CDR1 MDHEN, CDR2 SYDVKM. Trimming left V 4 bases short and J 0 bases short, with 13 bases between. CDR3: CASSSYRKLSNQPQHF. DNA for the CDR3: TGTGCCAGCAGTTCTTACAGGAAACTTAGCAATCAGCCCCAGCATTTT. The complete variable domain, with remaining parts taken from reference TRBV28 and TRBJ1-5, reads DVKVTQSSRYLVKRTGEKVFLECVQDMDHENMFWYRQDPGLGLRLIYFSYDVKMKEKGDIPEGYSVSREKKERFSLILESASTNQTSMYLCASSSYRKLSNQPQHFGDGTRLSIL.

This clone has a single count. The chain links TRBV5-3 to TRBJ1-5, with D possibly matching TRBD1 (6 bases). TRBV5-3 is flagged as an ORF with uncertain function. V was shortened by 2 bases and J by 2 bases, with 11 bases between the two germline ends. CDR3 length: 15 amino acids. The CDR3 DNA follows: TGTGCCAGAAGCTTCCGGACAGAGGGCAATCAGCCCCAGCATTTT. Its translation is CARSFRTEGNQPQHF.

The V and J genes are TRBV29-1 and TRBJ2-7; 7 bases match TRBD2. CDR1 and CDR2 (germline): SQVTM, ANQGSEA. With 4 bases clipped from V and 3 bases from J, the junction kept 9 bases outside the gene matches. The CDR3 sequence is 14 residues long. The CDR3 sequence: CSVGSWDYRYEQYF. In DNA, the CDR3 is TGCAGCGTTGGATCCTGGGACTACCGCTACGAGCAGTACTTC.

A few counts support this clone. The chain is built from TRBV3-1 (or the pseudogene TRBV3-2) and TRBJ2-2; D is ambiguous. The CDR3 covers 11 residues. Deletions cut 6 bases from V and 4 bases from J, with 3 bases between. CDR1 and CDR2 from the germline V gene are LGHDT and YNNKEL (reference sequence). CDR3 bases: TGTGCCAGCAGTCTCACCGGGGAGCTGTTTTTT. Its translation: CASSLTGELFF.

The rearrangement joins TRBV10-1 to TRBJ2-3; possibly TRBD1 for D (6 bases). Germline V gene data show CDR1 as WNHNN and CDR2 as SYGVQD (reference sequence). The CDR3 consists of 16 residues. The V end was cut by 4 bases, the J end by 4 bases, with 18 bases between. CDR3 DNA: TGCGCCAGCAGTGGTACAGGGTTACCCCGGGCAGATACGCAGTATTTT. This codes for CASSGTGLPRADTQYF.

This sequence joins TRBV20-1 and TRBJ1-2, with D tentatively TRBD1 (5 bases). This CDR3 is 9 amino acids long. Germline V gene data show CDR1 as DFQATT and CDR2 as SNEGSKA (reference sequence). The CDR3 nucleotides are TGCAGAGGTCCAGGACATGGCACCTTC. Translating gives CRGPGHGTF.

A few counts support this clone. The V gene is TRBV5-4, the J gene TRBJ1-2, with TRBD1 matching over 8 bases. The CDR3 covers 14 residues. V lost 0 bases and J lost 5; bases outside the gene matches: 3. CDR1 is SGHNT, CDR2 YYREEE, per germline (reference sequence). CDR3 DNA: TGTGCCAGCAGCTTGGCCAACAGGGGGTATGGCTACACCTTC. This codes for CASSLANRGYGYTF.

V and J are TRBV28 and TRBJ1-3; TRBD1 aligns across 9 bases. This CDR3 is 14 amino acids long. Losses at the gene ends were 5 bases for V and 3 bases for J; bases not matched to a gene: 2. Per germline, CDR1 MDHEN and CDR2 SYDVKM. CDR3 region: CASSPTGGGNTIYF. In nucleotides, the CDR3 is TGTGCCAGCAGTCCGACAGGGGGTGGAAACACCATATATTTT.

The V gene is TRBV6-1, the J gene TRBJ1-5, with unresolved D. The V gene lost 3 bases and the J gene lost 3 bases, with 6 bases spanning the gap. From germline, CDR1 is MNHNS and CDR2 SASEGT. The CDR3 sequence is 13 residues long. This chain's CDR3 is CASSEGLNQPQHF. CDR3 sequence (DNA): TGTGCCAGCAGTGAGGGCCTCAATCAGCCCCAGCATTTT.

The chain recombines TRBV25-1 with TRBJ2-7; the D gene is possibly TRBD2 (6 bases). Trimming pared 8 bases from V and 3 bases from J, leaving 8 bases between. Per the germline V gene, CDR1 is MGHDK and CDR2 is SYGVNS. This CDR3 comprises 11 residues. CDR3 protein: CASSGGYEQYF. CDR3 DNA: TGTGCCAGCTCCGGGGGCTACGAGCAGTACTTC.

The J gene is TRBJ1-3, the V gene TRBV2; D unresolved. CDR1 and CDR2 (germline): SNHLY, FYNNEI. The length of the CDR3 is 12 residues. CDR3 loop: CAIRGSGNTIYF. In DNA, the CDR3 is TGTGCTATACGAGGCTCTGGAAACACCATATATTTT.